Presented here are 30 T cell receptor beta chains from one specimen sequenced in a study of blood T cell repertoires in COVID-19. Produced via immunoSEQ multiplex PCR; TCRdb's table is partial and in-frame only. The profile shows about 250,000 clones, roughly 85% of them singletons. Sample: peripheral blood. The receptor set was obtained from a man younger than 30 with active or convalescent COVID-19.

CDR3 sequence reads: CASTTSGTQYNEQFF. The CDR3 region has the DNA TGTGCCAGCACCACATCCGGGACTCAATACAATGAGCAGTTCTTC. V gene TRBV9 combines with J gene TRBJ2-1; possibly TRBD2 for D (6 bases). The CDR3 length is 15 residues. Trimming removed 6 bases at V and 4 bases at J, with 17 bases between. Germline V CDR1 and CDR2: SGDLS, YYNGEE.

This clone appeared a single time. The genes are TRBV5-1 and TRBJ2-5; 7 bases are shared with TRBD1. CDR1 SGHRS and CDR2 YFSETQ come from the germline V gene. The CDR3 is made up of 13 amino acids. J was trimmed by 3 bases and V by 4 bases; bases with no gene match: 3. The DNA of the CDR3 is TGCGCCAGCAGCGCACAGGGGAAAGAGACCCAGTACTTC. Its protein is CASSAQGKETQYF.

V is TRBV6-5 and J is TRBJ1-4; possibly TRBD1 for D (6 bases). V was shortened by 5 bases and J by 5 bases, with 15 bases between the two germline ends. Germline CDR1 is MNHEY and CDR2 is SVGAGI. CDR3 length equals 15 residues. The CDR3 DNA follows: TGTGCCAGCAGTATTCAGTGGGGGCTAAATGAAAAACTGTTTTTT. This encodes CASSIQWGLNEKLFF.

CDR3 protein: CASKGSSYNSPLHF. CDR3 sequence (DNA): TGTGCCAGCAAAGGGAGCTCCTATAATTCACCCCTCCACTTT. The chain uses TRBV25-1 and TRBJ1-6, with D uncertain. The CDR3 totals 14 residues. Trimming removed 7 bases from V and 0 bases from J, with 7 bases in between. Germline CDR1 reads MGHDK; CDR2 reads SYGVNS.

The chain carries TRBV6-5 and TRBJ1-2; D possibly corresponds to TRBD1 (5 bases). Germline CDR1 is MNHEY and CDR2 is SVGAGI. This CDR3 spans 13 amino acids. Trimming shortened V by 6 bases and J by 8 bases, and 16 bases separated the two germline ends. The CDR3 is CASSLGQAWGYTF. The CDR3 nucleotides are TGTGCCAGCAGCCTAGGACAAGCGTGGGGCTACACCTTC.

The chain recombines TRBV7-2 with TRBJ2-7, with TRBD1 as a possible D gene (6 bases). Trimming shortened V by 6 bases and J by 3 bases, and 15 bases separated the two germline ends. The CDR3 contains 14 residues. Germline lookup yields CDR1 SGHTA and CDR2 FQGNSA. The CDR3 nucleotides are TGTGCCAGCAGACCAAACAGGGTCAGCTACGAGCAGTACTTC. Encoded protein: CASRPNRVSYEQYF.

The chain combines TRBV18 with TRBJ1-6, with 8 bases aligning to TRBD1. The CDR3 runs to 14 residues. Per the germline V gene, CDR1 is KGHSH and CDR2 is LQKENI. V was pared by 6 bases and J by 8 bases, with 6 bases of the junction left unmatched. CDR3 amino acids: CASSRDRQYSPLHF. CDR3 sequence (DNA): TGTGCCAGCTCTCGGGACAGGCAATATTCACCCCTCCACTTT.

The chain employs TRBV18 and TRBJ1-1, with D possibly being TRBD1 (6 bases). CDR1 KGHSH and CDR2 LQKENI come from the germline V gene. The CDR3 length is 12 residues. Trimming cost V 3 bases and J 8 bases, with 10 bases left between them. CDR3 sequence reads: CASSPYREEAFF. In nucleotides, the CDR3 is TGTGCCAGCTCACCCTACAGGGAAGAAGCTTTCTTT.

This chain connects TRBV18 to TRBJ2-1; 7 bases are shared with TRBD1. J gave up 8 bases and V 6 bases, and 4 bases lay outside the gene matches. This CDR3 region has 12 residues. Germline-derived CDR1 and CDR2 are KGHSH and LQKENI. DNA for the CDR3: TGTGCCAGCTCCGGGACAGAGCATGAGCAGTTCTTC. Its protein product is CASSGTEHEQFF.

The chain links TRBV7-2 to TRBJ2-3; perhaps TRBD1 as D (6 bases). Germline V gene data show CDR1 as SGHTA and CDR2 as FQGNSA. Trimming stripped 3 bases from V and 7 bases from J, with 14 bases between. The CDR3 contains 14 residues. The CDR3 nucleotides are TGTGCCAGCAGCTTCCGGGCAGGGGAACATACGCAGTATTTT. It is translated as CASSFRAGEHTQYF.

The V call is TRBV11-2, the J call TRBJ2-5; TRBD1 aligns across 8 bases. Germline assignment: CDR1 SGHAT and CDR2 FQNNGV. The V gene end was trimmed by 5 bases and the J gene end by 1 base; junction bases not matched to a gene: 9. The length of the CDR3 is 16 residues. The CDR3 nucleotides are TGTGCCAGCAGCCCCGGACAGGGAGGTGTCCAAGAGACCCAGTACTTC. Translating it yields CASSPGQGGVQETQYF.

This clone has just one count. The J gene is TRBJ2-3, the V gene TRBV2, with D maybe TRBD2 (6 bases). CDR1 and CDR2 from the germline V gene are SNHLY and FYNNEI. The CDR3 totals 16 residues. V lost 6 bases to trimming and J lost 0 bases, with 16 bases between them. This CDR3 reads CASREFPGTSTDTQYF. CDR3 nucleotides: TGTGCCAGCAGGGAATTTCCGGGGACTAGCACAGATACGCAGTATTTT.

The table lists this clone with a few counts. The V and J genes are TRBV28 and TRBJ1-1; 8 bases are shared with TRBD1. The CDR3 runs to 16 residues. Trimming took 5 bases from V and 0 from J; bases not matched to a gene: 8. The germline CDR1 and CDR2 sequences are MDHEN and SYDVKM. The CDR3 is CASSTRQGPLNTEAFF. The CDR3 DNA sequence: TGTGCCAGCAGTACCCGACAGGGGCCCTTGAACACTGAAGCTTTCTTT.

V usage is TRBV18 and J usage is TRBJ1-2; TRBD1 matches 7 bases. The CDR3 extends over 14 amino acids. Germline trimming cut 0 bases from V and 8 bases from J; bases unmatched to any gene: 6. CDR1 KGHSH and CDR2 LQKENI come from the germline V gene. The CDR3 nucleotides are TGTGCCAGCTCACCACCGACAGGGTCGGGCGGCTACACCTTC. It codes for CASSPPTGSGGYTF.

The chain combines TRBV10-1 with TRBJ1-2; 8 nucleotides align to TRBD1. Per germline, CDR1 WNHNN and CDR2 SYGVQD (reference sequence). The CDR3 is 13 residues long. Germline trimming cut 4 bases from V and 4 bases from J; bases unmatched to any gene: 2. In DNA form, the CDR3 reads TGCGCCAGCAGTGGGACAGGGACCTATGGCTACACCTTC. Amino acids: CASSGTGTYGYTF.

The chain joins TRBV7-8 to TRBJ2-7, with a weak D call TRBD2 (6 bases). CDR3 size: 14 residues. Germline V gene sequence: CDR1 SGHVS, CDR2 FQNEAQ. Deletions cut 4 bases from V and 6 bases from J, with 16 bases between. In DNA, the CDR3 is TGTGCCAGCAGCTCGCCGGAGGGGATAGTCGAGCAGTACTTC. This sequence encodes CASSSPEGIVEQYF.

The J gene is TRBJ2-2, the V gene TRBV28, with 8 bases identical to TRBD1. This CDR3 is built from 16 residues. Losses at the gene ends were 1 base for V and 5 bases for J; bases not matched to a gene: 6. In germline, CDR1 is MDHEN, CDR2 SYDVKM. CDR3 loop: CASSLFPTGGTGELFF. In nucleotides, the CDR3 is TGTGCCAGCAGTTTATTCCCCACAGGGGGAACCGGGGAGCTGTTTTTT.

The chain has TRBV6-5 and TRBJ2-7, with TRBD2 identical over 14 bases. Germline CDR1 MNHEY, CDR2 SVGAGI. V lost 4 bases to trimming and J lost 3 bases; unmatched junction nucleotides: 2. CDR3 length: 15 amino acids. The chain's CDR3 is CASSSGLAGGYEQYF. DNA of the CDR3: TGTGCCAGCAGTTCCGGACTAGCGGGAGGCTACGAGCAGTACTTC.

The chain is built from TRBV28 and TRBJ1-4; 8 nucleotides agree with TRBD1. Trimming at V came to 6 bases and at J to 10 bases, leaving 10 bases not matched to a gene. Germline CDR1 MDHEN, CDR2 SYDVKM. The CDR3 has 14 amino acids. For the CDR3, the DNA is TGTGCCAGCAGCCCAGGGGGCGCCTTTGGAAAACTGTTTTTT. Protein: CASSPGGAFGKLFF.

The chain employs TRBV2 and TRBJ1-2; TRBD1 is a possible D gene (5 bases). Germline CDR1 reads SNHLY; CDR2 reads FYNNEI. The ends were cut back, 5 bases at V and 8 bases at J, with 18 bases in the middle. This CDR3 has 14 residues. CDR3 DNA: TGTGCCAGCAGTCCCTTAGGGGTGTTTGAGGGCTACACCTTC. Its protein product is CASSPLGVFEGYTF.

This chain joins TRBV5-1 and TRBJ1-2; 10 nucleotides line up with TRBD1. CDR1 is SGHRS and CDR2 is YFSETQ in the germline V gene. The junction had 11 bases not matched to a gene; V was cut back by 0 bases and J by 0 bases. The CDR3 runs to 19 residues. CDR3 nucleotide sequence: TGCGCCAGCAGCTTGGGACAGGGGGCGCTTAGGCTACCTAACTATGGCTACACCTTC. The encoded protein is CASSLGQGALRLPNYGYTF.

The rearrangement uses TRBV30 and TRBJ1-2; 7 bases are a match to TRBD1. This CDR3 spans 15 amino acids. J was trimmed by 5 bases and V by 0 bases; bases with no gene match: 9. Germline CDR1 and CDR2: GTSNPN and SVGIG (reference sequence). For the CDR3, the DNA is TGTGCCTGGAGTGTACCGGCTCCCAGGGGGTATGGCTACACCTTC. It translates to CAWSVPAPRGYGYTF.

The CDR3 spells CASSFTGFSEAFF. Written as DNA, the CDR3 is TGCGCCAGCAGCTTTACAGGGTTCTCTGAAGCTTTCTTT. The gene calls are TRBV5-1 and TRBJ1-1, with a possible D match to TRBD1 (6 bases). Trimming pared 2 bases from V and 6 bases from J, leaving 11 bases between. The length of the CDR3 is 13 residues. The germline V gene encodes CDR1 SGHRS and CDR2 YFSETQ.

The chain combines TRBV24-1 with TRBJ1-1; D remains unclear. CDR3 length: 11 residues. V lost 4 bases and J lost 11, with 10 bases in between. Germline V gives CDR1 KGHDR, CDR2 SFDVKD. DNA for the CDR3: TGTGCCACCAGTGACGGGGTGGAGGCTTTCTTT. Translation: CATSDGVEAFF.

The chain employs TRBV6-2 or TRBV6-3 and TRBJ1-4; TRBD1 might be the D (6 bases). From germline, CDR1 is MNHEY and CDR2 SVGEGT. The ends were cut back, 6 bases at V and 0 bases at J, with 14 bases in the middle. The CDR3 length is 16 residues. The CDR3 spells CASSPGHRTTNEKLFF. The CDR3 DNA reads TGTGCCAGCAGCCCGGGACACCGAACAACTAATGAAAAACTGTTTTTT.

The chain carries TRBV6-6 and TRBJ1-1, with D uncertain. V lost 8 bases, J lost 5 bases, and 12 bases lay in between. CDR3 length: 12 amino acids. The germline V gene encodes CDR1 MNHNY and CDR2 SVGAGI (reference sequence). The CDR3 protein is CASLKAETEAFF. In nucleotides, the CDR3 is TGTGCCAGCCTGAAGGCGGAAACTGAAGCTTTCTTT.

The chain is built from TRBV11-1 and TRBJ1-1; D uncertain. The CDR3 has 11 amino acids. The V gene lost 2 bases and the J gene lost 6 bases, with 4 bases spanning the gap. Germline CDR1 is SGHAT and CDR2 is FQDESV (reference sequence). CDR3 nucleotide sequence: TGTGCCAGCAGCTTAAACTCTGAAGCTTTCTTT. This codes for CASSLNSEAFF.

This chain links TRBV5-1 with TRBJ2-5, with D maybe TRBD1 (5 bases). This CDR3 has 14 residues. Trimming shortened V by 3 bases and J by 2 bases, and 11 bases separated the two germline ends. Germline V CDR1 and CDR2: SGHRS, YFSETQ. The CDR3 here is CASSSRQLQETQYF. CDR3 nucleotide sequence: TGCGCCAGCAGCTCCCGACAGCTACAAGAGACCCAGTACTTC. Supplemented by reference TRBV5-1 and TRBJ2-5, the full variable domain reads KAGVTQTPRYLIKTRGQQVTLSCSPISGHRSVSWYQQTPGQGLQFLFEYFSETQRNKGNFPGRFSGRQFSNSRSEMNVSTLELGDSALYLCASSSRQLQETQYFGPGTRLLVL.

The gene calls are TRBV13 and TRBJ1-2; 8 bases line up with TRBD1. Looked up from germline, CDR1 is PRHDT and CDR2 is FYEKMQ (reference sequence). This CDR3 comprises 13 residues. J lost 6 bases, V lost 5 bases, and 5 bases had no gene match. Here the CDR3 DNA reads TGTGCCAGCAGCCCCCGGACAGGGAATGGCTACACCTTC. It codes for CASSPRTGNGYTF.

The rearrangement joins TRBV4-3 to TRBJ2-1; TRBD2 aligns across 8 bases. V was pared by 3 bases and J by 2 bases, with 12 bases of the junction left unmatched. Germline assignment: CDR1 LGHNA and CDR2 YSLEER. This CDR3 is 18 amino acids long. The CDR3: CASSQGAGGLSAYNEQFF. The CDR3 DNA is TGCGCCAGCAGCCAGGGGGCGGGGGGCCTCAGCGCCTACAATGAGCAGTTCTTC.